Below, one T cell receptor (beta chain) is given with its context. Its antigen is still unknown. This record comes from a study of blood T cells in healthy people across ages. Study-wide points: Calculation of diversity from one million T cells yielded estimates considered to be underestimates.

CDR3 length equals 18 residues. Germline lookup yields CDR1 SGDLS and CDR2 YYNGEE. V lost 0 bases, J lost 0 bases, and 7 bases stayed unmatched. Primed by a sample-barcoded 5' primer and a J-beta primer mix, a second PCR proceeded for 7 to 11 cycles. Using its own MiXCR run on the 5' RACE reads, TCRdb lists one record per CDR3 protein. The table shows 700,000 or so distinct CDR3 sequences, with around 41% occurring only once. The receptor was isolated from a man aged 80 or over in good health. Source material: blood. V gene TRBV9 combines with J gene TRBJ2-7; TRBD1 aligns across 12 bases. CDR3 sequence reads: CASSVGVGTGGYSYEQYF. As DNA, the CDR3 is TGTGCCAGCAGCGTAGGCGTAGGGACAGGGGGCTACTCCTACGAGCAGTACTTC.